This TCR beta chain was identified in a study of blood T cell repertoires in COVID-19. Background on the study: Some COVID-19 samples were acute and others convalescent; all came from the United States, Italy and Spain. The analysed material was cDNA or gDNA that came from T cells, B-cell-depleted T cells, or PBMCs.

Authors' methods: Reference gene primer amplification in the assay estimated nucleated cell counts. Method: immunoSEQ multiplex PCR; TCRdb's copy keeps in-frame clones and lacks some. The V and J calls and clone size come from that table; D and trimming were worked out from the DNA. The repertoire consists of fewer than 85,000 clones, with about 85% occurring once and the leading ten covering over 4.5%. This TCR derives from an elderly man with acute or convalescent COVID-19. Sequenced material: peripheral blood.

The CDR3 nucleotides are TGTGCCAGCAGGCTACAGGATAGCGGGGAGCTGTTTTTT. Amino acid sequence: CASRLQDSGELFF. The rearrangement links TRBV2 to TRBJ2-2, with D possibly matching TRBD1 (5 bases). The CDR3 runs 13 residues. The V gene's germline CDR1 is SNHLY and CDR2 FYNNEI. The V end lost 6 bases, the J end lost 7 bases, and 12 bases lay between the germline ends.